This TCR beta chain was sequenced in a study of blood T cell repertoires in COVID-19. The CDR3 loop spans 15 amino acids. In germline, CDR1 is LGHNA, CDR2 YNFKEQ. Trimming at V came to 0 bases and at J to 12 bases, leaving 6 bases not matched to a gene. The data were produced by immunoSEQ multiplex PCR, yet TCRdb's version contains in-frame clones alone and is incomplete. The data show fewer than 400,000 clones, about 92% seen once. V is TRBV4-2 and J is TRBJ2-1; 12 bases map to TRBD2. Specimen: PBMCs or T cells enriched from blood (not recorded which). This clonotype was obtained from a woman aged 25-40 years who had recovered from COVID-19. The CDR3 region is CASSQEFLAGGMQFF. CDR3 DNA sequence: TGTGCCAGCAGCCAAGAATTCCTAGCGGGGGGGATGCAGTTCTTC.